Each of the 17 T cell receptor beta chains below was sequenced from the same sample in a study of blood T cells in healthy people across ages. A second PCR of 7 to 11 cycles used a sample-barcoded 5' primer and a J-beta primer mix. TCRdb re-analysed the 5' RACE reads in MiXCR, keeping a single row per CDR3 protein. The sample records 760,000 or so distinct CDR3 sequences, approximately 25% being singletons. The sample also formed part of further work on T cells of mothers and their children.

Sequencing used blood. These receptor sequences come from a boy aged 5-17 years in good health.

The chain joins TRBV28 to TRBJ2-5; 8 bases map to TRBD2. This CDR3 contains 14 residues. V lost 8 bases to trimming and J lost 5 bases; unmatched junction nucleotides: 10. CDR1 is MDHEN and CDR2 is SYDVKM in the germline V gene. CDR3 DNA sequence: TGTGCCAGCGTAAACCCGGGACTAGAGGAGACCCAGTACTTC. Amino acids: CASVNPGLEETQYF. The whole variable domain, remainder taken from reference TRBV28 and TRBJ2-5, is DVKVTQSSRYLVKRTGEKVFLECVQDMDHENMFWYRQDPGLGLRLIYFSYDVKMKEKGDIPEGYSVSREKKERFSLILESASTNQTSMYLCASVNPGLEETQYFGPGTRLLVL.

This clonotype was detected only once. CDR3: CSVKLGDRGYEQYF. The DNA for the CDR3 is TGCAGCGTTAAATTGGGGGACAGGGGCTACGAGCAGTACTTC. The J gene is TRBJ2-7, the V gene TRBV29-1, with 10 nucleotides matching TRBD1. The CDR3 has 14 amino acids. Germline V gene lookup returns CDR1 SQVTM and CDR2 ANQGSEA. V lost 5 bases, J lost 3 bases, and 7 bases stayed unmatched.

This clonotype was counted a few times. Compared with germline, one end of the junction differs, possibly owing to a read error. The rearrangement joins TRBV24-1 to TRBJ2-5; 10 nucleotides align to TRBD2. Germline CDR1 is KGHDR and CDR2 is SFDVKD. The CDR3 is 16 residues long. CDR3 amino acids: CATSDVPQRGGNEQSF. The DNA for the CDR3 is TGTGCCACCAGTGATGTCCCCCAGCGGGGGGGAAATGAGCAGTCCTTC.

This chain links TRBV10-3 with TRBJ2-1; 7 bases are shared with TRBD2. V was clipped by 2 bases and J by 8 bases; unmatched bases: 6. Germline V gene lookup returns CDR1 ENHRY and CDR2 SYGVKD. The CDR3 sequence is 14 residues long. CDR3 in DNA: TGTGCCATCAGTGAGGCGGCTAGCGGCGATGAGCAGTTCTTC. It translates to CAISEAASGDEQFF.

The gene calls are TRBV7-6 and TRBJ2-1, with a possible D match to TRBD2 (7 bases). The CDR3 extends over 12 amino acids. Germline V gene data show CDR1 as SGHVS and CDR2 as FNYEAQ. V lost 1 base and J 13 bases, leaving 11 bases between the germline ends. The CDR3 is CASSLVGGAQFF. The CDR3 DNA sequence: TGTGCCAGCAGCTTAGTGGGGGGGGCCCAGTTCTTC.

The chain couples TRBV12-5 to TRBJ2-7; D is ambiguous. The CDR3 extends over 16 amino acids. The V end was cut by 0 bases, the J end by 2 bases, with 14 bases between. Germline CDR1 is LGHNT and CDR2 is FRNRAP. The DNA for the CDR3 is TGTGCTAGTGGTTTGGTAGAAACCTCCCTGGCCTACGAGCAGTACTTC. Its translation is CASGLVETSLAYEQYF.

With respect to this clonotype: One end of the junction does not line up with germline, which may come from a read error. V is TRBV15 and J is TRBJ1-4; the D is unclear. The CDR3 consists of 11 residues. CDR1 is LNHNV, CDR2 YYDKDF, per germline (reference sequence). CDR3 in DNA: TGTGCCACCAGCAGAGATGAGAAACTGTTTTTT. This codes for CATSRDEKLFF.

The chain employs TRBV28 and TRBJ2-7; 7 bases are a match to TRBD1. Germline V gene lookup returns CDR1 MDHEN and CDR2 SYDVKM. The CDR3 spans 15 residues. Losses at the gene ends were 6 bases for V and 5 bases for J; bases not matched to a gene: 13. The CDR3 bases are TGTGCCAGCAGCCTTGACAGGGCGGCTACGGACGAGCAGTACTTC. Translated, it gives CASSLDRAATDEQYF.

This clonotype has just a few counts. One end of the junction varies from germline; a read error may be responsible. The DNA for the CDR3 is TGTGCCTGCAGGGGACTAGCGGGAGGCCCCGAGCAGTACTTC. Its protein is CACRGLAGGPEQYF. The J gene is TRBJ2-7, the V gene TRBV6-5, with 15 bases matching TRBD2. The CDR3 totals 14 residues. Germline CDR1 is MNHEY and CDR2 is SVGAGI.

This clonotype was counted a few times. This chain uses TRBV5-6 with TRBJ2-1, with D hard to call. CDR3 length: 14 amino acids. Between the trimmed V and J ends, which lost 2 bases and 9 bases, there was a span of 15 bases. Germline V gene sequence: CDR1 SGHDT, CDR2 YYEEEE. The CDR3 region is CASSFGLLGTEQFF. CDR3 bases: TGTGCCAGCAGCTTTGGGCTCCTGGGAACTGAGCAGTTCTTC.

Concerning this clonotype: One end of the junction is discordant with germline, which a read error may explain. The chain has TRBV7-7 and TRBJ2-5, with 8 bases fitting TRBD2. This CDR3 has 12 amino acids. Looked up from germline, CDR1 is SSHAT and CDR2 is FNYEAQ (reference sequence). The DNA of the CDR3 is TGTGCTAGCAGCTCGGGGGGGAAGACCCGGTACTTC. Amino acid sequence: CASSSGGKTRYF.

J is TRBJ2-5 and V is TRBV6-1, with TRBD2 identical over 9 bases. The end of the DNA fits TRBJ2-7 better, so the J call may be wrong. Germline CDR1 reads MNHNS; CDR2 reads SASEGT. This CDR3 region has 16 residues. In DNA, the CDR3 is TGTGCCAGCAGTACCAGGACTAGCGTAGTATCCTACGAGCAGTACTTC. This encodes CASSTRTSVVSYEQYF.

The chain is built from TRBV7-2 and TRBJ1-3; D gene uncertain. The CDR3 is 15 amino acids. Trimming removed 2 bases at V and 4 bases at J, with 12 bases between. The germline V gene encodes CDR1 SGHTA and CDR2 FQGNSA. The CDR3 DNA follows: TGTGCCAGCAGCTTAAGGGAGTTCGTGGGAAACACCATATATTTT. Protein product: CASSLREFVGNTIYF.

In its sample, this clonotype was seen a few times. The chain combines TRBV2 with TRBJ2-3, with D possibly TRBD2 on 5 matching bases. Trimming removed 6 bases from V and 9 bases from J, with 22 bases in between. The germline V gene encodes CDR1 SNHLY and CDR2 FYNNEI. The CDR3 loop spans 15 amino acids. CDR3 coding DNA: TGTGCCAGCAGCCCTACTAGGGTAGATATCGACACGCAGTATTTT. Protein: CASSPTRVDIDTQYF.

CDR3 sequence: CASSDSGARQPQHF. For the CDR3, the DNA is TGTGCCAGCAGTGATTCGGGGGCACGACAGCCCCAGCATTTT. The chain joins TRBV6-1 to TRBJ1-5, with D possibly TRBD1 on 6 matching bases. Trimming left V 3 bases short and J 7 bases short, with 13 bases between. CDR1 MNHNS and CDR2 SASEGT come from the germline V gene. CDR3 length: 14 amino acids.

Points on this clonotype: One end of the junction is discordant with germline, which a read error may explain. This chain uses TRBV7-9 with TRBJ1-1, with TRBD1 matching 9 bases. The CDR3 spans 15 residues. CDR1 SEHNR and CDR2 FQNEAQ come from the germline V gene (reference sequence). In DNA, the CDR3 is TGCGCCAGCAGCCACAGGGGGCTTAGGGGAACTGAAGCTTTCTTT. Protein product: CASSHRGLRGTEAFF.

This clonotype was observed a few times. The gene calls are TRBV12-3 or TRBV12-4 and TRBJ1-2, with D possibly matching TRBD1 (5 bases). This CDR3 is 13 amino acids long. V was clipped by 5 bases and J by 4 bases, with 11 bases between them. CDR3 sequence (DNA): TGTGCCAGCAGTACGGGACGGAGCTATGGCTACACCTTC. Amino acids: CASSTGRSYGYTF.